This TCR beta chain emerged from a study of control samples from healthy donors and cancer patients. Sequenced by immunoSEQ multiplex PCR; TCRdb stores in-frame clones only, minus some. The profile shows more than 95,000 clones, 87% of them singletons. Germline CDR1 LGHDT, CDR2 YNNKEL (reference sequence). The CDR3 length is 15 residues. Deletions cut 1 base from V and 4 bases from J, with 8 bases between. This rearrangement joins TRBV3-1 (or the pseudogene TRBV3-2) to TRBJ1-6, with D possibly being TRBD1 (6 bases). Input material: blood. This clonotype was obtained from a man between 60 and 75 years old in good health. The CDR3 DNA reads TGTGCCAGCAGCCAAGGTCAGGGGTATAATTCACCCCTCCACTTT. It encodes CASSQGQGYNSPLHF.